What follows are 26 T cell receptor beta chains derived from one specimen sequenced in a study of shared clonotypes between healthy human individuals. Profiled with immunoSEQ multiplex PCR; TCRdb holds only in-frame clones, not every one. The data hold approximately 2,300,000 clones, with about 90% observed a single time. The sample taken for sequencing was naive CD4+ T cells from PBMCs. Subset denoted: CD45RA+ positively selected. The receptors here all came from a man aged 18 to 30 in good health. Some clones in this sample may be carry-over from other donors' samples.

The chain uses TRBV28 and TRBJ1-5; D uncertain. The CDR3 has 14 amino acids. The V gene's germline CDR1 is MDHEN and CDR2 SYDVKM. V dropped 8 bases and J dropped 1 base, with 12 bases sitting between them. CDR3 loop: CASLPHGSNQPQHF. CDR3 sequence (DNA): TGTGCCAGCCTTCCCCATGGAAGCAATCAGCCCCAGCATTTT.

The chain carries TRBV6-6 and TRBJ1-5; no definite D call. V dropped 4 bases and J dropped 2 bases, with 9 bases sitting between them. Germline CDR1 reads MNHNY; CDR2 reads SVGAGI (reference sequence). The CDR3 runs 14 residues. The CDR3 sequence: CASSFWEGNQPQHF. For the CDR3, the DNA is TGTGCCAGCAGTTTTTGGGAAGGCAATCAGCCCCAGCATTTT.

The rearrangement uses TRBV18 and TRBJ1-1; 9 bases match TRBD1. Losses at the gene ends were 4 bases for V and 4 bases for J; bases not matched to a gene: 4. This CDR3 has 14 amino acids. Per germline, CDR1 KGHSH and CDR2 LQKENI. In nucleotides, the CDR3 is TGTGCCAGCTCACTGGGACAGGGAACCACTGAAGCTTTCTTT. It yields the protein CASSLGQGTTEAFF.

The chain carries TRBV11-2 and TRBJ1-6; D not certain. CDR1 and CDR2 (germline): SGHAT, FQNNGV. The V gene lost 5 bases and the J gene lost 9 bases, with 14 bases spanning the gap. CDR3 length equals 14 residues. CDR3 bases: TGTGCCAGCAGCCCCCCCCTTCATGGTTCACCCCTCCACTTT. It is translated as CASSPPLHGSPLHF.

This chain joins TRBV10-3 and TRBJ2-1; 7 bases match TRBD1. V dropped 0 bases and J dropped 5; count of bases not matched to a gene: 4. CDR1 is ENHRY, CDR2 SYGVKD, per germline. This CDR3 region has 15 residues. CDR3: CAISESRQGNNEQFF. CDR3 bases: TGTGCCATCAGTGAGTCACGACAGGGAAACAATGAGCAGTTCTTC.

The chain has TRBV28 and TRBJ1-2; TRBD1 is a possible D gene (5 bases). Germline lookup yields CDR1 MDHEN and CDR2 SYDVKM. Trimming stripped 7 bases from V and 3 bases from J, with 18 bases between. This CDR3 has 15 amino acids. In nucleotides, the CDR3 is TGTGCCAGCAATTTTGCCAGGGTTTCGGACTATGGCTACACCTTC. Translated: CASNFARVSDYGYTF.

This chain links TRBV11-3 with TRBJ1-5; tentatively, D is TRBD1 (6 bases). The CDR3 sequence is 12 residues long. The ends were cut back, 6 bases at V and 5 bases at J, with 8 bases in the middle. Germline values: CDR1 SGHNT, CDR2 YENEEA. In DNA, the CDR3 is TGTGCCAGCAGGGGACATCATCAGCCCCAGCATTTT. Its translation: CASRGHHQPQHF.

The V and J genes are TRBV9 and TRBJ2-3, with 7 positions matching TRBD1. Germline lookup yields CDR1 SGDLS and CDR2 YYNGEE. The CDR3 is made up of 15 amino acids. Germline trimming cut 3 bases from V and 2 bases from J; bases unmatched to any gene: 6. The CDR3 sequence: CASSEATGTTDTQYF. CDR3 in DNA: TGTGCCAGCAGCGAGGCGACAGGGACCACAGATACGCAGTATTTT.

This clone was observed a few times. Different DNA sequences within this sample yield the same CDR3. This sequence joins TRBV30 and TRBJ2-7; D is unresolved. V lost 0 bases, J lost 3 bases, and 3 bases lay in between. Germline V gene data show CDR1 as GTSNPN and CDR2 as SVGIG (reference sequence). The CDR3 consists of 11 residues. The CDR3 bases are TGTGCCTGGAGTGTTAACTACGAGCAGTACTTC. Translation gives CAWSVNYEQYF.

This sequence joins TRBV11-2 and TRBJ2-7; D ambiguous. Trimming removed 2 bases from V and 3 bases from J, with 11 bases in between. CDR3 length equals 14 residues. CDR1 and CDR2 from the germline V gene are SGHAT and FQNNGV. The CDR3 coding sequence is TGTGCCAGCAGCTTATCTACCTTTCTCTACGAGCAGTACTTC. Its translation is CASSLSTFLYEQYF.

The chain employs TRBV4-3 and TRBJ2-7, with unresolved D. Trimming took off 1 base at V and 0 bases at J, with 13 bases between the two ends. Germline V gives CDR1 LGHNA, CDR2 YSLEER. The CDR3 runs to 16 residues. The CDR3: CASSQAATQASYEQYF. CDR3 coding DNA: TGCGCCAGCAGCCAAGCCGCGACCCAGGCCTCCTACGAGCAGTACTTC.

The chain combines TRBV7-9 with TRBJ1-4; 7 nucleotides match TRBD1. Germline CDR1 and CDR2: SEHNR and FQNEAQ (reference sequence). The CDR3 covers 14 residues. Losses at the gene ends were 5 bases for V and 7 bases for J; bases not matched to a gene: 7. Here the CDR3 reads CASSLNTGVEKLFF. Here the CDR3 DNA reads TGTGCCAGCAGCCTAAACACAGGGGTTGAAAAACTGTTTTTT.

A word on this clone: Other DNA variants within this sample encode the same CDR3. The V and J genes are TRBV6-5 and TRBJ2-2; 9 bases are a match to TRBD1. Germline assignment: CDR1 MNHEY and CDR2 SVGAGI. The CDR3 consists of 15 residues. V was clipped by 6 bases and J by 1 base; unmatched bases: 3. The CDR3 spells CASRPGQGNTGELFF. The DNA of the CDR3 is TGTGCCAGCAGGCCGGGACAGGGGAACACCGGGGAGCTGTTTTTT.

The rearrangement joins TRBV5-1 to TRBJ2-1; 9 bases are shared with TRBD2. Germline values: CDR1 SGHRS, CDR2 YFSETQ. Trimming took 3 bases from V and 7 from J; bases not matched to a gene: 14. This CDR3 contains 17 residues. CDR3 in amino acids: CASSSRLAALTQNEQFF. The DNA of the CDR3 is TGCGCCAGCAGCTCCAGACTAGCGGCATTAACCCAAAATGAGCAGTTCTTC.

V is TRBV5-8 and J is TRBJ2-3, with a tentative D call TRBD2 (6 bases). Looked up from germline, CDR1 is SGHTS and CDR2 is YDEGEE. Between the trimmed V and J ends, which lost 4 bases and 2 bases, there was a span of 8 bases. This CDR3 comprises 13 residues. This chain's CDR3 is CASSKDYTDTQYF. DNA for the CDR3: TGTGCCAGCAGCAAGGACTACACAGATACGCAGTATTTT.

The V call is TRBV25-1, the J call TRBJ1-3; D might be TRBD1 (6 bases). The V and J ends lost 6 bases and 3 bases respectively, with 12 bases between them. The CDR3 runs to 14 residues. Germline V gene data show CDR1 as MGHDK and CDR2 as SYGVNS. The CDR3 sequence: CASSQGIYGNTIYF. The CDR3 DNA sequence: TGTGCCAGCAGCCAGGGGATCTATGGAAACACCATATATTTT.

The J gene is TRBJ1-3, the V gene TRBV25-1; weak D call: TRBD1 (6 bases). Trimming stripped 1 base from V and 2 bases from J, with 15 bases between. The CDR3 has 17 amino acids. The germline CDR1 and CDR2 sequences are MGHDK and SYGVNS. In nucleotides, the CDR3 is TGTGCCAGCAGTGAATTTACGGTGGGGGCGCCTGGAAACACCATATATTTT. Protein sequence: CASSEFTVGAPGNTIYF.

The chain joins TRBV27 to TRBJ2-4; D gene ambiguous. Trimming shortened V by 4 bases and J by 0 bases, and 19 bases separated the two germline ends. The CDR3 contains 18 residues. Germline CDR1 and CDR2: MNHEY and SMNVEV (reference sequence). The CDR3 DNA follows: TGTGCCAGCAGTTCACCCTCGCGCACCACACTAGCCAAAAACATTCAGTACTTC. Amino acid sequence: CASSSPSRTTLAKNIQYF.

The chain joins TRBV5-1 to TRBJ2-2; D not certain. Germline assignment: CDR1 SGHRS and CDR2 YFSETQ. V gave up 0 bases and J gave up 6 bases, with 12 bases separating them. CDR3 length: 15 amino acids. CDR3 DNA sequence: TGCGCCAGCAGCTTGGTCGCAGCCGCCGCCGGGGAGCTGTTTTTT. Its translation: CASSLVAAAAGELFF. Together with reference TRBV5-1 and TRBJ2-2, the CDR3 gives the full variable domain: KAGVTQTPRYLIKTRGQQVTLSCSPISGHRSVSWYQQTPGQGLQFLFEYFSETQRNKGNFPGRFSGRQFSNSRSEMNVSTLELGDSALYLCASSLVAAAAGELFFGEGSRLTVL.

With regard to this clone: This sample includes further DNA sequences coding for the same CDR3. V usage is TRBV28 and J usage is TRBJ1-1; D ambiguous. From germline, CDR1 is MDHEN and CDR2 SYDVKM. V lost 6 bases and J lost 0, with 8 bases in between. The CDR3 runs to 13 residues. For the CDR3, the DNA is TGTGCCAGCAGAAGGACCGTGAACACTGAAGCTTTCTTT. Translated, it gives CASRRTVNTEAFF. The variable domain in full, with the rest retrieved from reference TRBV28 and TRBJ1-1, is DVKVTQSSRYLVKRTGEKVFLECVQDMDHENMFWYRQDPGLGLRLIYFSYDVKMKEKGDIPEGYSVSREKKERFSLILESASTNQTSMYLCASRRTVNTEAFFGQGTRLTVV.

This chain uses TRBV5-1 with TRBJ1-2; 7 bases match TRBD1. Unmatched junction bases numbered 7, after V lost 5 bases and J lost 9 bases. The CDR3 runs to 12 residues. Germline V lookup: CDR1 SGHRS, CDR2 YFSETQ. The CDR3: CASRQGSHRYTF. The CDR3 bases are TGCGCCAGCAGACAGGGGAGTCATCGCTACACCTTC.

The chain's CDR3 is CASRRGTESTSEQYF. The CDR3, as DNA: TGTGCCAGCCGCCGCGGGACAGAATCTACTTCCGAGCAGTACTTC. V is TRBV5-4 and J is TRBJ2-7, with a tentative D call TRBD1 (7 bases). The CDR3 spans 15 residues. Germline loops: CDR1 SGHNT, CDR2 YYREEE (reference sequence). Trimming took off 7 bases at V and 6 bases at J, with 23 bases between the two ends.

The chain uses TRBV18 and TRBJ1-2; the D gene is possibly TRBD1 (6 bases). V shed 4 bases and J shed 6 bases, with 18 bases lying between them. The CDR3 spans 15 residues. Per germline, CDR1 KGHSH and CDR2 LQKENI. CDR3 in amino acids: CASSHDENTGNGYTF. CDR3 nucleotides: TGTGCCAGCTCACACGACGAAAACACAGGGAATGGCTACACCTTC.

The CDR3 loop reads CASKDLADTDTQYF. The CDR3, as DNA: TGTGCCAGCAAGGATCTAGCCGACACAGATACGCAGTATTTT. The chain recombines TRBV13 with TRBJ2-3; D possibly corresponds to TRBD2 (5 bases). Deletions cut 7 bases from V and 2 bases from J, with 13 bases between. From germline, CDR1 is PRHDT and CDR2 FYEKMQ (reference sequence). The CDR3 covers 14 residues.

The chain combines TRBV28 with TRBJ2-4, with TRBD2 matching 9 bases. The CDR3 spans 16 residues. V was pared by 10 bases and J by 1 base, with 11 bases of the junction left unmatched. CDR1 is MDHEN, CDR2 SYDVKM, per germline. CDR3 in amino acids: CATTISGRSAKNIQYF. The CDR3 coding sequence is TGTGCCACCACGATTAGCGGGAGATCGGCCAAAAACATTCAGTACTTC.

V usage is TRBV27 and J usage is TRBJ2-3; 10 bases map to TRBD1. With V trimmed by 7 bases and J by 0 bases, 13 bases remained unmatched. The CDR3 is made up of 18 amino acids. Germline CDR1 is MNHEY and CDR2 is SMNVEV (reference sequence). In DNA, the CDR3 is TGTGCCAGCACCCGGACAGGGGGGACGTCGACTAGCACAGATACGCAGTATTTT. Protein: CASTRTGGTSTSTDTQYF.